This T cell receptor beta chain was found in a study of CD8 T cells in ankylosing spondylitis. Points on this clonotype: What it recognizes is unknown.

The CDR3 consists of 14 residues. The V and J ends lost 7 bases and 0 bases respectively, with 13 bases between them. Germline V gene data show CDR1 as SQVTM and CDR2 as ANQGSEA. Whole-study results and caveats: Previously reported in reactive arthritis synovial fluid and blood were some of the motif variants. Reports say disease-linked clones showed up significantly more in matched ankylosing spondylitis synovial fluid. Eight or nine highly homologous variants made up a TCR beta motif that seemed to typify ankylosing spondylitis blood. Disease-linked clones displayed a CD8+ phenotype and appeared relatively rarely in peripheral blood.

TCRdb ran MiXCR on the 5' RACE reads and lists one entry per CDR3 protein. The sample has fewer than 750,000 distinct CDR3 sequences; 19% are singletons. The sample consisted of blood, either unsorted or a sorted T cell fraction (not recorded which). This sequence originates from a male donor with ankylosing spondylitis. This chain links TRBV29-1 with TRBJ2-1; D is possibly TRBD2 (7 bases). CDR3 region: CSEGGVNSYNEQFF. CDR3 nucleotides: TGCAGCGAGGGGGGGGTGAACTCCTACAATGAGCAGTTCTTC.